Listed below are T cell receptor beta chains from one sample, sequenced in a study of blood T cell repertoires in COVID-19. The repertoire was sequenced with immunoSEQ multiplex PCR; TCRdb's copy has only in-frame clones and lacks some. This sample carries approximately 140,000 clones, approximately 88% of them seen once, and the ten largest clones take around 1.4%. Input material: peripheral blood. These receptors were taken from a man between 60 and 75 years old with acute or convalescent COVID-19. Each CDR3 is given with its conserved first and last residue. The order of the fields is CDR3 length, J gene, V gene, D gene, clone size, CDR3 protein, CDR3 DNA. The D gene is left open where the match is weak. The size field is filled for only some rows; it gives once, few, many or a size class.

CDR3 length: 15
J gene: TRBJ1-2
V gene: TRBV24-1
D gene: TRBD1
clone size: -
CDR3 protein: CATSDGGQGAGGYTF
CDR3 DNA: TGTGCCACCAGTGATGGGGGACAGGGGGCGGGTGGCTACACCTTC

CDR3 length: 16
J gene: TRBJ2-2
V gene: TRBV21-1
D gene: -
clone size: once
CDR3 protein: CASSKGPRGETGELFF
CDR3 DNA: TGTGCCAGCAGCAAAGGGCCGCGGGGGGAGACCGGGGAGCTGTTTTTT

CDR3 length: 17
J gene: TRBJ2-3
V gene: TRBV9
D gene: TRBD2
clone size: -
CDR3 protein: CASSYGTSGVGADTQYF
CDR3 DNA: TGTGCCAGCAGCTACGGGACTAGCGGGGTTGGGGCAGATACGCAGTATTTT

CDR3 length: 15
J gene: TRBJ2-7
V gene: TRBV3-1/TRBV3-2
D gene: TRBD1
clone size: -
CDR3 protein: CASSPYPGQPYEQYF
CDR3 DNA: TGTGCCAGCAGCCCGTATCCGGGACAGCCCTACGAGCAGTACTTC

CDR3 length: 14
J gene: TRBJ1-1
V gene: TRBV21-1
D gene: -
clone size: -
CDR3 protein: CASSKARGDTEAFF
CDR3 DNA: TGTGCCAGCAGCAAAGCGCGGGGGGACACTGAAGCTTTCTTT

CDR3 length: 11
J gene: TRBJ2-2
V gene: TRBV30
D gene: -
clone size: -
CDR3 protein: CAYKGSGELFF
CDR3 DNA: TGTGCCTATAAGGGGTCCGGGGAGCTGTTTTTT

CDR3 length: 16
J gene: TRBJ1-6
V gene: TRBV20-1
D gene: -
clone size: -
CDR3 protein: CSASSAAGGNNSPLHF
CDR3 DNA: TGCAGTGCTAGTTCAGCCGCCGGGGGGAATAATTCACCCCTCCACTTT

CDR3 length: 17
J gene: TRBJ1-2
V gene: TRBV5-1
D gene: TRBD1
clone size: -
CDR3 protein: CASSLAINRGQTYGYTF
CDR3 DNA: TGCGCCAGCAGCTTGGCTATAAACAGGGGCCAAACCTATGGCTACACCTTC

CDR3 length: 15
J gene: TRBJ1-5
V gene: TRBV18
D gene: -
clone size: -
CDR3 protein: CASSPKTASNQPQHF
CDR3 DNA: TGTGCCAGCTCACCGAAGACAGCTAGCAATCAGCCCCAGCATTTT

CDR3 length: 15
J gene: TRBJ2-5
V gene: TRBV14
D gene: TRBD1
clone size: few
CDR3 protein: CASSRRDRGRQTQYF
CDR3 DNA: TGTGCCAGCAGCCGAAGGGACAGGGGGCGGCAGACCCAGTACTTC

CDR3 length: 15
J gene: TRBJ2-7
V gene: TRBV10-1
D gene: TRBD2
clone size: -
CDR3 protein: CASSGGLAGLYEQYF
CDR3 DNA: TGCGCCAGCAGCGGGGGACTAGCAGGCCTCTACGAGCAGTACTTC

CDR3 length: 14
J gene: TRBJ1-1
V gene: TRBV27
D gene: -
clone size: once
CDR3 protein: CASRNRVGNTEAFF
CDR3 DNA: TGTGCCAGCAGGAATCGGGTGGGGAACACTGAAGCTTTCTTT

CDR3 length: 16
J gene: TRBJ2-7
V gene: TRBV7-2
D gene: TRBD2
clone size: -
CDR3 protein: CASSLAPGLAGVEQYF
CDR3 DNA: TGTGCCAGCAGCTTAGCCCCGGGACTAGCGGGGGTAGAGCAGTACTTC

CDR3 length: 13
J gene: TRBJ1-2
V gene: TRBV7-3
D gene: -
clone size: -
CDR3 protein: CASSATPRVGYTF
CDR3 DNA: TGTGCCAGCAGCGCAACCCCCAGGGTTGGCTACACCTTC

CDR3 length: 17
J gene: TRBJ1-5
V gene: TRBV19
D gene: TRBD1
clone size: few
CDR3 protein: CATTSGTGVWSNQPQHF
CDR3 DNA: TGTGCCACCACTTCCGGGACAGGGGTCTGGAGCAATCAGCCCCAGCATTTT

CDR3 length: 13
J gene: TRBJ2-7
V gene: TRBV6-5
D gene: -
clone size: -
CDR3 protein: CASSYSLSYEQYF
CDR3 DNA: TGTGCCAGCAGTTACTCACTTAGCTACGAGCAGTACTTC

CDR3 length: 14
J gene: TRBJ2-4
V gene: TRBV6-5
D gene: TRBD1
clone size: -
CDR3 protein: CASRGDRSRDIQYF
CDR3 DNA: TGTGCCAGCAGGGGGGACAGGTCAAGGGACATTCAGTACTTC